The present entry profiles one TCR beta chain with its context. What it recognizes is unknown. These data are taken from a study of T cell repertoires in cytomegalovirus infection. Study background: Public TCR beta signatures marked donors with CMV infection and the matching HLA. Points from the study as a whole: The study identified carriers of CMV plus the relevant HLA from cumulative public TCR beta family frequency. Within the response measured ex vivo, HLA-C-restricted CMV-specific TCR beta clonotypes were dominant.

Each CDR3 protein gets one entry after TCRdb re-called the reads with MiXCR. The sample lists tens of thousands of distinct CDR3 sequences, around a fifth occurring once. The CDR3 totals 14 residues. The V gene end was trimmed by 6 bases and the J gene end by 5 bases; junction bases not matched to a gene: 7. In germline, CDR1 is MNHNY, CDR2 SVGAGI (reference sequence). The V and J genes are TRBV6-6 and TRBJ2-5; 9 bases align to TRBD1. The clonotype comes from a human donor in good health (CMV status not recorded). Some clones in this sample may be carry-over from other donors' samples. The specimen was CD8+ T cells from cultured PBMCs, collected from culture after CMV antigen stimulation. In nucleotides, the CDR3 is TGTGCCAGCAGCTACGGACAGGGGCTGGAGACCCAGTACTTC. The encoded protein is CASSYGQGLETQYF.